This TCR beta chain originates from a study of human T cells and chemical hapten exposure. Each cDNA molecule in the library carried unique molecular identifiers. Per the original methods: A per-sample median of about 96,000 TCRs was observed, with a range of roughly 20,000 to 690,600. A single record per CDR3 protein comes from TCRdb applying MiXCR to the RACE reads. These V and J calls derive from TCRdb rather than the authors' analysis. The table includes roughly 51,000 distinct CDR3 sequences, more than 8% detected once. This CDR3 is 14 amino acids long. V dropped 1 base and J dropped 1; count of bases not matched to a gene: 0. Time point in this sample: pre-sensitization, week 0. Treatment indicated: therapeutic diphenylcyclopropenone sensitization with weekly scalp DPC. The study, taken as a whole, reports: The number of TCRs above 1 in 1000 frequency did not change after DPC sensitization. Donors were affected by alopecia, so their immune reaction might vary from that of healthy individuals.

This clonotype was seen repeatedly, ten times or more. What it binds is unknown. This material consisted of whole blood, taken in connection with sensitization to the hapten diphenylcyclopropenone (DPC). The chain has TRBV12-3 or TRBV12-4 and TRBJ2-5, with 7 bases aligning to TRBD1. This clonotype was sampled from a man between 40 and 49 years old with alopecia areata. Some clones in this sample may be carry-over from other donors' samples. The CDR3 here is CASSLGDSQETQYF. In DNA form, the CDR3 reads TGTGCCAGCAGTTTAGGGGACAGCCAAGAGACCCAGTACTTC.